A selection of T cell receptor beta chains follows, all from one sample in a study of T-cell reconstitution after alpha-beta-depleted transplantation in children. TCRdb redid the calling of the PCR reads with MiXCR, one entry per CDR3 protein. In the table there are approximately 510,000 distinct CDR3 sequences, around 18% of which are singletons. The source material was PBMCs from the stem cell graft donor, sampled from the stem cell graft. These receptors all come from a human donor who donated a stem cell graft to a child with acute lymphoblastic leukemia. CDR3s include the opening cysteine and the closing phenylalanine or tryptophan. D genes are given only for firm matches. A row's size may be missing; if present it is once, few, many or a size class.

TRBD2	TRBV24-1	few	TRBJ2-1	TGTGCCACCAGTGATTTGTTAGCGGGAAACAATGAGCAGTTCTTC	CATSDLLAGNNEQFF
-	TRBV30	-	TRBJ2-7	TGTGCCTGGAGGGGCGGGACCTCCTACGAGCAGTACTTC	CAWRGGTSYEQYF
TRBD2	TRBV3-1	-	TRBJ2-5	TGTGCCAGCAGCCAAAACGGACTAGCGGAACAAGAGACCCAGTACTTC	CASSQNGLAEQETQYF
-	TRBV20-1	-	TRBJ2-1	TGCAGTGCTTGGCGGAATGAGCAGTTCTTC	CSAWRNEQFF
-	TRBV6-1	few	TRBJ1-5	TGTGCCAGCAGCTCCCGAGCGGTGGGAGGCAATCAGCCCCAGCATTTT	CASSSRAVGGNQPQHF
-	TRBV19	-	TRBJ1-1	TGTGCCAGTAGTATACCCTCTCAAGACTGGAACACTGAAGCTTTCTTT	CASSIPSQDWNTEAFF
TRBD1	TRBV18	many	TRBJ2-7	TGTGCCAGCTCACCGCCGGGACAGGGTTCCTACGAGCAGTACTTC	CASSPPGQGSYEQYF
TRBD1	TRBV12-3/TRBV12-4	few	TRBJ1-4	TGTGCCAGCAGCTCCTCGACAGGGTTCGTGGAAAAACTGTTTTTT	CASSSSTGFVEKLFF
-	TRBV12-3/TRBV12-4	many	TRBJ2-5	TGTGCCAGCAGTTTAGCGCGAGAGACCCAGTACTTC	CASSLARETQYF
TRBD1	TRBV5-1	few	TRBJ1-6	TGCGCCAGCAGCCGCTCAGGGACAGTCGGGGGGAATTCACCCCTCCACTTT	CASSRSGTVGGNSPLHF
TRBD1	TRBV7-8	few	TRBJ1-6	TGTGCCAGCAGCTTAGTTCGGACAGGTCAATCACCCCTCCACTTT	CASSLVRTGQSPLHF
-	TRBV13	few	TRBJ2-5	TGTGCCAGCAGCTTGGGATCTGGACAAGAGACCCAGTACTTC	CASSLGSGQETQYF
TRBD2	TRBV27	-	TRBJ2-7	TGTGCCAGCAGTCAAACTAGCGGGAGTTCCCCTTACGAGCAGTACTTC	CASSQTSGSSPYEQYF
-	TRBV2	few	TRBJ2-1	TGTGCCATTACTCCCGGGACGCCGGACAATGAGCAGTTCTTC	CAITPGTPDNEQFF
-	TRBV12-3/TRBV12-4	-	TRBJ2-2	TGTGCCAGCAGTTTAATGGGCTCCGGGGAGCTGTTTTTT	CASSLMGSGELFF
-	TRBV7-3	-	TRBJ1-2	TGTGCCAGCAGCTTAAGTCGGGTGACCTATGGCTACACCTTC	CASSLSRVTYGYTF
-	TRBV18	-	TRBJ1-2	TGTGCCGTTCGCAGGGACGTCGCTAACGGCTACACCTTC	CAVRRDVANGYTF
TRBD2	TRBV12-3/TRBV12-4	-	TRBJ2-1	TGTGCCAGCAGGCCGCCGGGACTAGCAAGTGAGCAGTTCTTC	CASRPPGLASEQFF
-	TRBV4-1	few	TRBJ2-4	TGCGCCAGCAGCCACCTACTTAGGGGGGTGTCCAAAAACATTCAGTACTTC	CASSHLLRGVSKNIQYF
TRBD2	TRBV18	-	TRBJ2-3	TGTGCCAGCTCAACTCGGCGGGAGGGAACAGATACGCAGTATTTT	CASSTRREGTDTQYF
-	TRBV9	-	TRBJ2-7	TGTGCCAGCAGCCGGATGGGGATCCACGAGCAGTACTTC	CASSRMGIHEQYF
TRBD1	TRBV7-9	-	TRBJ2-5	TGTGCCAGCAGCCGACAGGGTATGGGGCAAGAGACCCAGTACTTC	CASSRQGMGQETQYF
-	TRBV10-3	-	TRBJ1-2	TGTGCCATCAGCGGGACTTCTCTTCCCACCTTC	CAISGTSLPTF
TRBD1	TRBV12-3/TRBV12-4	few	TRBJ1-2	TGTGCCAGCAGTTTTGCTGGGACAGGGGGCCCAATGTTCGGCTACACCTTC	CASSFAGTGGPMFGYTF
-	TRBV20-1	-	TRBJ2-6	TGCAGTGCTAGAGAATTCAGCCTCTCTGGGGCCAACGTCCTGACTTTC	CSAREFSLSGANVLTF
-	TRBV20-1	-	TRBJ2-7	TGCAGTGCTAGAGGGAACGCGTGGGGTCGACTTTCCTACGAGCAGTACTTC	CSARGNAWGRLSYEQYF
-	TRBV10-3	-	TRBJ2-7	TGTGCCATCAGTGAGAGCGATAGCGGAACCTACGAGCAGTACTTC	CAISESDSGTYEQYF
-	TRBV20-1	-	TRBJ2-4	TGCAGTGCTAGAGATTTTCGGACGTCAGCCAAAAACATTCAGTACTTC	CSARDFRTSAKNIQYF
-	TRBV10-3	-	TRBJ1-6	TGTGCCATCAGTGAATTTAAAGGCGGATGGGCTTCACCCCTCCACTTT	CAISEFKGGWASPLHF
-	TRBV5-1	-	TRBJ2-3	TGCGCCAGCAGCTCTGGACAGCCTAGCACAGATACGCAGTATTTT	CASSSGQPSTDTQYF
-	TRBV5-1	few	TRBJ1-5	TGCGCCAGCAGCATAGTCGACAGTTTCAATCAGCCCCAGCATTTT	CASSIVDSFNQPQHF
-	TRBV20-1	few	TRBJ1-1	TGCAGTGCTAGGTGGACTGTGAGGGAGTGGGCTTTCTTT	CSARWTVREWAFF
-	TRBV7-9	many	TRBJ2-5	TGTGCCAGCAGCTTAGCGCTAGGCGGTGAAGAGACCCAGTACTTC	CASSLALGGEETQYF
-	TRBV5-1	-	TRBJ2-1	TGCGCCAGCAGCAGGACTGCCGGGACGGGATTCAATGAGCAGTTCTTC	CASSRTAGTGFNEQFF
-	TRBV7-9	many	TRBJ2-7	TGCGCCAGCAGCTTGGGTTCCATAAGCTACGAGCAGTACTTC	CASSLGSISYEQYF
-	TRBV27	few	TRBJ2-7	TGTGCCAGTCCCCTACAGTACTTC	CASPLQYF
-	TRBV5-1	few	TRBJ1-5	TGCGCCAGCGCAAGGGGACCGCAGCTTAATCAGCCCCAGCATTTT	CASARGPQLNQPQHF
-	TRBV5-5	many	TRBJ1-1	TGTGCCAGCAGCTCCGACGGCACTGAAGCTTTCTTT	CASSSDGTEAFF
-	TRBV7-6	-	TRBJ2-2	TGTGCCAGCAGCCTCGTCCGAGGCCCTTTAACCGGGGAGCTGTTTTTT	CASSLVRGPLTGELFF
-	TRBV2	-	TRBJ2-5	TGTGCCAGCAGTGTCCGGGGAGGTGGAGAGACCCAGTACTTC	CASSVRGGGETQYF
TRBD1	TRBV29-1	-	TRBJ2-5	TGCAGCGTTGTATCGGGGACAGGGATGGAGACCCAGTACTTC	CSVVSGTGMETQYF